A selection of T cell receptor beta chains follows, all from one sample in a study of T cell responses to AZD1222 COVID-19 vaccine. The table came from immunoSEQ multiplex PCR; TCRdb's copy has only in-frame clones and leaves some out. The data contain roughly 110,000 clones, roughly 87% of them singletons. Sequenced here: peripheral blood, sampled 28 days after the second AZD1222 dose. The receptors were sampled from an adult who received the AZD1222 COVID-19 vaccine. Both conserved end residues are part of each CDR3. A D gene is named only where the DNA matches it firmly. Some rows have no size entry. The others give once, few or many, or a class for an expanded clone.

D gene	V gene	clone size	J gene	CDR3 DNA	CDR3 protein
NA	TRBV30	NA	TRBJ1-1	TGTGCCTGGAGTCTCGGGACTGTGAACACTGAAGCTTTCTTT	CAWSLGTVNTEAFF
TRBD1	TRBV6-5	NA	TRBJ2-1	TGTGCCAGCACCCGGGACAGGGGATTTTATGAGCAGTTCTTC	CASTRDRGFYEQFF
NA	TRBV7-2	NA	TRBJ1-3	TGTGCCAGCAGCTTATCCTCGACAGTACCTGGAAACACCATATATTTT	CASSLSSTVPGNTIYF
TRBD2	TRBV27	NA	TRBJ2-2	TGTGCCAGCACGGCGGGGGGGCCGAACACCGGGGAGCTGTTTTTT	CASTAGGPNTGELFF
TRBD1	TRBV3-1/TRBV3-2	NA	TRBJ2-7	TGTGCCAGCAGCTACCAGGGGGCCTCCTACGAGCAGTACTTC	CASSYQGASYEQYF
NA	TRBV5-5	few	TRBJ1-1	TGTGCCAGCAGCTCTCAGAACACTGAAGCTTTCTTT	CASSSQNTEAFF
NA	TRBV7-3	NA	TRBJ2-6	TGTGCCAGCAGCCGGTCTGGGTCACCGGAATCTGGGGCCAACGTCCTGACTTTC	CASSRSGSPESGANVLTF
NA	TRBV19	few	TRBJ1-3	TGTGCCAGTAGGGAACAGGGCTCTGGAAACACCATATATTTT	CASREQGSGNTIYF
NA	TRBV5-5	once	TRBJ2-7	TGTGCCAGCAGCTTGATGGGGACTTCCTACGAGCTGTACTTC	CASSLMGTSYELYF
NA	TRBV18	NA	TRBJ2-7	TGTGCCAGCTCGGGGGTGGAGCAGTACTTC	CASSGVEQYF
NA	TRBV4-3	NA	TRBJ1-5	TGCGCCAGCAGCCAAGATGGTGGACCGCCCTATAATCAGCCCCAGCATTTT	CASSQDGGPPYNQPQHF
NA	TRBV30	NA	TRBJ2-3	TGTGCCTGGAGGGCTGACGGGACATCCACAGATACGCAGTATTTT	CAWRADGTSTDTQYF
NA	TRBV24-1	NA	TRBJ2-3	TGTGCCACCGCCGGGGCGGGCAGGGGAGACGATACGCAGTATTTT	CATAGAGRGDDTQYF
NA	TRBV12-3/TRBV12-4	NA	TRBJ2-3	TGTGCCAGCAGTTTCATTTGGGATACGCAGTATTTT	CASSFIWDTQYF
TRBD1	TRBV14	once	TRBJ2-5	TGTGCCAGCAGCCACACAGGGGGCGTGAGGGAGACCCAGTACTTC	CASSHTGGVRETQYF
TRBD1	TRBV19	few	TRBJ1-2	TGTGCCAGTGGGACAGGGGCCTTCTATGGCTACACCTTC	CASGTGAFYGYTF
NA	TRBV5-5	NA	TRBJ1-2	TGTGCCAGCAGCTTTCGAAGAGTTAGGAGGGACCAGGGCTACACCTTC	CASSFRRVRRDQGYTF
NA	TRBV25-1	NA	TRBJ1-3	TGTGCCAGCAGTGAATACGATGTAAGGAACACCATATATTTT	CASSEYDVRNTIYF
NA	TRBV11-1	NA	TRBJ1-2	TGTGCCAGCAGCCCAGGGTCGACCGGCTACACCTTC	CASSPGSTGYTF
NA	TRBV11-2	NA	TRBJ2-7	TGTGCCAGCAGCCTATACGGTTCTAGCGCGACCTACGAGCAGTACTTC	CASSLYGSSATYEQYF
NA	TRBV7-6	NA	TRBJ1-6	TGTGCCAGCAGCCCCGCCGCCGGGGCCTATAATTCACCCCTCCACTTT	CASSPAAGAYNSPLHF
TRBD1	TRBV7-9	NA	TRBJ2-7	TGTGCCAGCAGCTTCGGGACAGGGATAACCTACGAGCAGTACTTC	CASSFGTGITYEQYF
TRBD1	TRBV3-1/TRBV3-2	NA	TRBJ2-5	TGTGCCAGCAGGGGGAGTACAGGGGTCAGGGAGACCCAGTACTTC	CASRGSTGVRETQYF
TRBD1	TRBV5-1	NA	TRBJ1-6	TGCGCCAGCAGCTTGGACGGGACAGTAAGCTCCTATAATTCACCCCTCCACTTT	CASSLDGTVSSYNSPLHF
TRBD1	TRBV18	once	TRBJ2-7	TGTGCCAGCTCACCACGGCAGGGGGCGAGGGAGCAGTACTTC	CASSPRQGAREQYF
NA	TRBV7-3	NA	TRBJ2-1	TGTGCCAGCAGCTTAGTCGGGGACTCGGATAGGAATGAGCAGTTCTTC	CASSLVGDSDRNEQFF
TRBD1	TRBV5-1	NA	TRBJ1-1	TGCGCCAGCAACTCCCAGGAGAGGGGGCCAACTGAAGCTTTCTTT	CASNSQERGPTEAFF
NA	TRBV5-1	NA	TRBJ2-7	TGCGCCAGCAGCTCGGAGGGTCCCTCCTACGAGCAGTACTTC	CASSSEGPSYEQYF
NA	TRBV7-9	NA	TRBJ1-3	TGTGCCAGCAGCTTAGAAAGCACTGGAAACACCATATATTTT	CASSLESTGNTIYF
NA	TRBV7-6	once	TRBJ1-1	TGTGCCAGCAGCTTGGGGAGCGCTACTGAAGCTTTCTTT	CASSLGSATEAFF
NA	TRBV7-9	NA	TRBJ1-6	TGTGCCAGCAGCTCAGACAGATATAATTCACCCCTCCACTTT	CASSSDRYNSPLHF
NA	TRBV13	NA	TRBJ1-5	TGTGCCAGCAGTGCAGGAGGGAGCAATCAGCCCCAGCATTTT	CASSAGGSNQPQHF
NA	TRBV7-2	NA	TRBJ1-2	TGTGCCAGCAGCTTAGACCCGGATTATGGCTACACCTTC	CASSLDPDYGYTF
NA	TRBV5-8	NA	TRBJ1-1	TGTGCCAGCAGCTTGGGGGGCAGCCAAAGTGAAGCTTTCTTT	CASSLGGSQSEAFF
TRBD1	TRBV5-1	many	TRBJ1-6	TGCGCCAGCAGCTTGGTACAGGGGGGCTCCTATAATTCACCCCTCCACTTT	CASSLVQGGSYNSPLHF
TRBD1	TRBV11-3	NA	TRBJ2-7	TGTGCCAGCAGCTTAGGGCAGGGGGCCGCCTACGAGCAGTACTTC	CASSLGQGAAYEQYF
NA	TRBV6-5	NA	TRBJ1-1	TGTGCCAGCAGTCTCCGTAGGTTAGCTGAAGCTTTCTTT	CASSLRRLAEAFF
NA	TRBV7-3	NA	TRBJ2-7	TGTGCCAGCAGCTTGGGAGGAATGGGCGAGCAGTACTTC	CASSLGGMGEQYF
NA	TRBV3-1/TRBV3-2	NA	TRBJ2-2	TGTGCCAGCAGCCGAAATTACGGGGTACGTGAGACCGGGGAGCTGTTTTTT	CASSRNYGVRETGELFF
NA	TRBV7-2	NA	TRBJ1-3	TGTGCCAGCAGCACCCGACGAGACGACACCATATATTTT	CASSTRRDDTIYF
NA	TRBV27	NA	TRBJ2-5	TGTGCCAGCAGTTTATCGGCCCCCGCAGGAAAAGAGACCCAGTACTTC	CASSLSAPAGKETQYF